This TCR beta chain was documented in a study of control samples from healthy donors and cancer patients. Repertoires were generated with immunoSEQ multiplex PCR, while TCRdb's copy carries only in-frame clones and drops some. The sample records some 73,000 clones, about 93% being singletons. V was trimmed by 4 bases and J by 2 bases, leaving 10 bases between them. This CDR3 comprises 14 residues. Germline CDR1 and CDR2: LGHDT and YNNKEL (reference sequence). The sequence came from a woman aged 40 to 50 in good health. The chain has TRBV3-1 (or the pseudogene TRBV3-2) and TRBJ2-3; no definite D call. Specimen: blood. CDR3 nucleotides: TGTGCCAGCAGCCCTCGAGTGTACACAGATACGCAGTATTTT. It translates to CASSPRVYTDTQYF.